Each of the 15 T cell receptor beta chains below was sequenced from the same sample in a study of patients and donors after allogeneic stem cell transplantation. TCRdb independently ran MiXCR on the RT-PCR reads; one entry per CDR3 protein. This sample has more than 850,000 distinct CDR3 sequences, with around 17% found just once. What was sequenced was blood, either unsorted or a sorted T cell fraction (not recorded which). Receptors were obtained from a human donor who was either an allogeneic HSCT recipient or a stem cell or donor lymphocyte infusion donor (not recorded which). It is not recorded whose cells these are; they may come from a transplant donor.

This clonotype came up a few times. The chain is built from TRBV20-1 and TRBJ2-3; possible D gene TRBD2, 5 bases. Per germline, CDR1 DFQATT and CDR2 SNEGSKA (reference sequence). The CDR3 covers 15 residues. Trimming stripped 6 bases from V and 2 bases from J, with 18 bases between. The CDR3 sequence is CSADLGLLSTDTQYF. The CDR3 DNA follows: TGCAGTGCCGATCTAGGACTCCTCTCCACAGATACGCAGTATTTT.

In its sample, this clonotype was seen many times. The V call is TRBV12-3 or TRBV12-4, the J call TRBJ1-2; TRBD1 aligns across 9 bases. This CDR3 is built from 14 residues. Unmatched junction bases numbered 7, after V lost 6 bases and J lost 5 bases. The CDR3 DNA follows: TGTGCCAGCAGCACCAAGGGACAGGGTTATGGCTACACCTTC. Translation: CASSTKGQGYGYTF.

This clonotype was seen more than once but under ten times. The chain joins TRBV11-2 to TRBJ2-1; D remains unclear. CDR3 size: 12 residues. Trimming cost V 3 bases and J 8 bases, with 8 bases left between them. Germline V CDR1 and CDR2: SGHAT, FQNNGV. The CDR3 DNA reads TGTGCCAGCAGCTTCCCTACAGATGAGCAGTTCTTC. It yields the protein CASSFPTDEQFF.

This clonotype has just a few counts. The rearrangement links TRBV9 to TRBJ2-5; 8 positions match TRBD2. This CDR3 has 15 amino acids. Germline trimming cut 4 bases from V and 2 bases from J; bases unmatched to any gene: 7. Germline V CDR1 and CDR2: SGDLS, YYNGEE. In DNA form, the CDR3 reads TGTGCCAGCAGCACATTAGCGGGGCTGCAAGAGACCCAGTACTTC. Amino acid sequence: CASSTLAGLQETQYF. The variable domain in full, with the rest retrieved from reference TRBV9 and TRBJ2-5, is DSGVTQTPKHLITATGQRVTLRCSPRSGDLSVYWYQQSLDQGLQFLIQYYNGEERAKGNILERFSAQQFPDLHSELNLSSLELGDSALYFCASSTLAGLQETQYFGPGTRLLVL.

The genes are TRBV9 and TRBJ1-5; D gene unclear. The CDR3 is 13 amino acids. V was shortened by 6 bases and J by 5 bases, with 12 bases between the two germline ends. Germline V lookup: CDR1 SGDLS, CDR2 YYNGEE. The CDR3 bases are TGTGCCAGCACCGCTTCTTTGTATCAGCCCCAGCATTTT. It is translated as CASTASLYQPQHF.

This clonotype was seen a few times. The rearrangement uses TRBV5-1 and TRBJ1-2; 9 bases agree with TRBD1. The V segment lost 0 bases and the J segment 0 bases; nucleotides outside the gene matches: 6. CDR1 SGHRS and CDR2 YFSETQ come from the germline V gene. This CDR3 has 17 amino acids. CDR3 nucleotides: TGCGCCAGCAGCTTGGGGGACAGGGCCGCACCTAACTATGGCTACACCTTC. Translated, it gives CASSLGDRAAPNYGYTF.

V is TRBV12-3 or TRBV12-4 and J is TRBJ1-1; TRBD1 is a possible D gene (6 bases). The CDR3 is made up of 17 amino acids. V was cut by 5 bases and J by 1 base, with 20 bases left in between. The CDR3 sequence: CASSLRNRVEGNTEAFF. CDR3 coding DNA: TGTGCCAGCAGTCTACGAAACAGGGTTGAGGGGAACACTGAAGCTTTCTTT.

J is TRBJ1-6 and V is TRBV11-2; D is unclear. This CDR3 spans 16 amino acids. The germline V gene has CDR1 SGHAT and CDR2 FQNNGV. The ends were cut back, 1 base at V and 7 bases at J, with 14 bases in the middle. Here the CDR3 DNA reads TGTGCCAGCAGCTTAGCGGGAACAAAGGAGAATTCACCCCTCCACTTT. It specifies CASSLAGTKENSPLHF. The whole variable domain, filled in from reference TRBV11-2 and TRBJ1-6, reads EAGVAQSPRYKIIEKRQSVAFWCNPISGHATLYWYQQILGQGPKLLIQFQNNGVVDDSQLPKDRFSAERLKGVDSTLKIQPAKLEDSAVYLCASSLAGTKENSPLHFGNGTRLTVT.

The chain couples TRBV20-1 to TRBJ2-3, with 13 bases lining up with TRBD2. The germline V gene encodes CDR1 DFQATT and CDR2 SNEGSKA (reference sequence). V lost 6 bases and J lost 4; bases outside the gene matches: 13. This CDR3 region has 17 residues. The CDR3 loop reads CSAPIGTSGKVADTQYF. Written as DNA, the CDR3 is TGCAGTGCACCGATCGGGACTAGCGGGAAGGTCGCAGATACGCAGTATTTT.

This chain connects TRBV2 to TRBJ2-7; TRBD1 might be the D (5 bases). The germline V and J ends were trimmed by 8 bases and 7 bases, with 12 bases remaining between them. This CDR3 has 11 amino acids. Germline CDR1 reads SNHLY; CDR2 reads FYNNEI. The chain's CDR3 is CASGRQPEQYF. The CDR3 DNA reads TGTGCCAGCGGCCGACAGCCGGAGCAGTACTTC.

This clonotype has a handful of counts. The chain joins TRBV7-3 to TRBJ2-5, with 7 positions matching TRBD2. This CDR3 comprises 16 residues. CDR1 SGHTA and CDR2 FQGTGA come from the germline V gene. The trim removed 1 base at V and 2 bases at J, leaving 7 bases unmatched. Here the CDR3 reads CASSLKYPGGQETQYF. CDR3 bases: TGTGCCAGCAGCTTAAAGTACCCGGGGGGACAAGAGACCCAGTACTTC.

The gene calls are TRBV20-1 and TRBJ2-7; 7 bases are shared with TRBD2. The CDR3 spans 14 residues. From germline, CDR1 is DFQATT and CDR2 SNEGSKA (reference sequence). V lost 8 bases to trimming and J lost 4 bases; unmatched junction nucleotides: 14. CDR3 sequence (DNA): TGCAGTCCCTGGGTCCCGGGGGGTGGATACGAGCAGTACTTC. The encoded protein is CSPWVPGGGYEQYF.

This clonotype has ten or more counts. J is TRBJ2-5 and V is TRBV12-3 or TRBV12-4, with TRBD2 as a possible D gene (7 bases). V was pared by 2 bases and J by 1 base, with 11 bases between. CDR3 size: 15 residues. The CDR3 protein is CASSLLGGAQETQYF. For the CDR3, the DNA is TGTGCCAGCAGTTTATTGGGGGGGGCCCAAGAGACCCAGTACTTC.

The chain employs TRBV7-9 and TRBJ2-1; weak D call: TRBD2 (6 bases). Looked up from germline, CDR1 is SEHNR and CDR2 is FQNEAQ (reference sequence). The CDR3 extends over 13 amino acids. The V gene lost 4 bases and the J gene lost 9 bases, with 13 bases spanning the gap. The CDR3 region has the DNA TGTGCCAGCAGCTCGGGACTTTGGCCTGAGCAGTTCTTC. Amino acid sequence: CASSSGLWPEQFF.

V usage is TRBV30 and J usage is TRBJ2-3; TRBD2 aligns across 10 bases. The CDR3 contains 16 residues. Per germline, CDR1 GTSNPN and CDR2 SVGIG (reference sequence). V lost 0 bases and J lost 1; bases outside the gene matches: 4. CDR3 protein: CAWSVPGLAGTDTQYF. The CDR3, as DNA: TGTGCCTGGAGTGTACCTGGACTAGCGGGCACAGATACGCAGTATTTT.